These 4 T cell receptor beta chains originate from one sample sequenced in a study of blood T cells in healthy people across ages. Using a J-beta primer mix together with a sample-barcoded 5' primer, a second PCR was run for about 6 to 12 cycles. Each CDR3 protein is one row after TCRdb ran MiXCR on the 5' RACE reads. The sample lists 1.5 million to 2 million distinct CDR3 sequences; 49% were seen once. Sample: blood. These receptor sequences come from a woman between 35 and 50 years old in good health.

V is TRBV6-2 or TRBV6-3 and J is TRBJ2-4, with D possibly matching TRBD1 (5 bases). The J call may be incorrect, as the DNA end agrees better with TRBJ2-7. Germline-derived CDR1 and CDR2 are MNHEY and SVGEGT. The CDR3 has 15 residues. The CDR3 DNA reads TGTGCCAGCAGTTTACTCAAGGGGTTCTCCTACGAGCAGTACTTC. Amino acids: CASSLLKGFSYEQYF.

V and J are TRBV27 and TRBJ2-6; maybe TRBD1 (6 bases). Between the trimmed V and J ends, which lost 3 bases and 4 bases, there was a span of 16 bases. CDR3 length equals 17 residues. The germline gives CDR1 MNHEY, CDR2 SMNVEV (reference sequence). DNA of the CDR3: TGTGCCAGCAGTTTTCTTGTATTGGGGACAGGGGCCAACGTCCTGACTTTC. Encoded protein: CASSFLVLGTGANVLTF.

This chain connects TRBV6-2 or TRBV6-3 to TRBJ1-1, with D unresolved. Trimming took 1 base from V and 4 from J, leaving 10 bases between them. Germline V gene data show CDR1 as MNHEY and CDR2 as SVGEGT. The CDR3 sequence is 14 residues long. The CDR3 region is CASSYWAGGTEAFF. Here the CDR3 DNA reads TGTGCCAGCAGTTACTGGGCAGGAGGCACTGAAGCTTTCTTT.

This clonotype was seen only a few times. The chain recombines TRBV20-1 with TRBJ2-1; TRBD2 agrees at 9 bases. Germline V gives CDR1 DFQATT, CDR2 SNEGSKA (reference sequence). Trimming at V came to 3 bases and at J to 7 bases, leaving 10 bases not matched to a gene. This CDR3 comprises 15 residues. In DNA, the CDR3 is TGCAGTGCTAGTAGCGGGGGAGCCCTAAGGAATGAGCAGTTCTTC. It encodes CSASSGGALRNEQFF.